The entry below gives a single T cell receptor (beta chain) sequence along with its context. Its antigen is undetermined. Germline-derived CDR1 and CDR2 are SGHTS and YDEGEE. V dropped 2 bases and J dropped 4 bases, with 13 bases sitting between them. The CDR3 has 15 amino acids. The sample originates from a study of type 1 regulatory T cells. The overall study: An in vitro protocol generated T-allo10, a Tr1-enriched, alloantigen-specific CD4 T cell product.

Each CDR3 protein is one row after TCRdb ran MiXCR on the reads. The sample yields tens of thousands of distinct CDR3 sequences, 12% seen once. Findings and limits, study-wide: Tr1 cells had a more restricted TCR repertoire than non-Tr1 cells.

The sequence was collected from a human donor in good health. The gene calls are TRBV5-8 and TRBJ1-3, with unresolved D. The sequencing input was cultured non-Tr1 T cells, either the whole culture or a sorted T cell fraction (not recorded which). The CDR3 protein is CASSFHPPRGNTIYF. The CDR3 DNA is TGTGCCAGCAGCTTTCATCCTCCCCGAGGAAACACCATATATTTT. Together with reference TRBV5-8 and TRBJ1-3, the CDR3 gives the full variable domain: EAGVTQSPTHLIKTRGQQATLRCSPISGHTSVYWYQQALGLGLQFLLWYDEGEERNRGNFPPRFSGRQFPNYSSELNVNALELEDSALYLCASSFHPPRGNTIYFGEGSWLTVV.